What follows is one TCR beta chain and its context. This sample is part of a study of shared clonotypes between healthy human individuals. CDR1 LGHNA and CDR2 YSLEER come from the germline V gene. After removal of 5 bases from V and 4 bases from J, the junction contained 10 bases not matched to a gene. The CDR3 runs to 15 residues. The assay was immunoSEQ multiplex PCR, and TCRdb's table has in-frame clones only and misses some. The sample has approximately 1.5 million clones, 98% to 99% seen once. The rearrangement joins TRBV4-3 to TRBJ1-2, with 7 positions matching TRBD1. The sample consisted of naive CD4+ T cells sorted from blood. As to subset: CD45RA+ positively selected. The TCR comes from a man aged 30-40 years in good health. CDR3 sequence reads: CASSVDRVRGYGYTF. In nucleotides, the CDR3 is TGCGCCAGCAGCGTTGACAGGGTACGAGGCTATGGCTACACCTTC.